In this sample, the clone carrying this T cell receptor (beta chain) turned up once. Its antigen remains unidentified. This record comes from a study of shared clonotypes between healthy human individuals. Turning to the study itself: Samples came from two female and a few male donors aged 18 to 49.

With V trimmed by 4 bases and J by 3 bases, 2 bases remained unmatched. Germline CDR1 and CDR2: SGHRS and YFSETQ. The CDR3 extends over 14 amino acids. Points from the study as a whole: Expectations were that clonotype sharing among donors would be affected by sequencing depth.

Sequencing was performed with immunoSEQ multiplex PCR; in TCRdb, only in-frame clones are kept and a portion is missing. The sample has about 980,000 clones; less than 85% are singletons. The source material was memory CD4+ T cells sorted from blood. Documented subset: CD45RA-negative fraction. This clonotype originated in a man aged 18 to 30 in good health. The rearrangement uses TRBV5-1 and TRBJ1-3; 9 bases are a match to TRBD1. CDR3 DNA sequence: TGCGCCAGCAGCCAGGACAGGGGTGGAAACACCATATATTTT. Translation: CASSQDRGGNTIYF.